This is a list of T cell receptor beta chains from one sample in a study of T cell changes during pregnancy in multiple sclerosis. Sequencing used immunoSEQ multiplex PCR; TCRdb keeps in-frame clones, though not all of them. This repertoire shows tens of thousands of clones, approximately 93% found once; its top ten account for 2.5% to 4%. The sequencing used CD8+ T cells from peripheral blood mononuclear cells, collected in the second trimester of pregnancy. These receptors were taken from a female donor with multiple sclerosis, enrolled in a pregnancy study. Both conserved end residues are part of each CDR3. Each record gives: clone size, V gene, J gene, D gene, CDR3 DNA, CDR3 protein. A D gene is named only where the DNA matches it firmly. The size of a clone is reported for some rows only, either as once, few or many, or as a class for expanded clones.

NA	TRBV5-6	TRBJ1-4	NA	TGTGCCAGCAGCTCGTGGGGAAGAGGGGAAAAACTGTTTTTT	CASSSWGRGEKLFF
NA	TRBV7-8	TRBJ2-7	TRBD2	TGTGCCAGCAGCTTCCCGCGGGAGATGGACGAGCAGTACTTC	CASSFPREMDEQYF
NA	TRBV9	TRBJ1-1	NA	TGTGCCAGCAGCGTAGGGGGAGGGTACACTGAAGCTTTCTTT	CASSVGGGYTEAFF
NA	TRBV27	TRBJ2-7	NA	TGTGCCAGCAGTAGGGGAGGCCCCTACGAGCAGTACTTC	CASSRGGPYEQYF
NA	TRBV21-1	TRBJ2-4	NA	TGTGCCAGCAGCCAATTAACTTTGGAGGTTCGCAAAAACATTCAGTACTTC	CASSQLTLEVRKNIQYF
once	TRBV19	TRBJ2-6	NA	TGTGCCAGCCTACCCGCCCGGTTCCCAAGCGCGGCCAACGTCCTGACTTTC	CASLPARFPSAANVLTF
once	TRBV27	TRBJ2-7	NA	TGTGCCAGCAGTTGGGGGGTGACCTACGAGCAGTACTTC	CASSWGVTYEQYF
NA	TRBV5-6	TRBJ2-7	NA	TGTGCCAGCAGCTTGATGGTGGCCTCCTACGAGCAGTACTTC	CASSLMVASYEQYF
NA	TRBV27	TRBJ2-1	TRBD2	TGTGCCAGCAGTTTCCGACTAGCGGGAGCCTACAATGAGCAGTTCTTC	CASSFRLAGAYNEQFF
NA	TRBV11-2	TRBJ2-7	TRBD2	TGTGCCAGCAGCATCTCTAGCGGGAGTGGGTACGAGCAGTACTTC	CASSISSGSGYEQYF
NA	TRBV4-1	TRBJ2-1	NA	TGCGCCAGCAGCCAAGGGCGGGATAATGAGCAGTTCTTC	CASSQGRDNEQFF
once	TRBV2	TRBJ2-7	NA	TGTGCCAGCAGTGAAGGGGCAGGGGACCTGGGGGAGCAGTACTTC	CASSEGAGDLGEQYF
NA	TRBV29-1	TRBJ1-2	TRBD1	TGCAGCGTTGAAGATCCGGGACAGGGGATTAACTATGGCTACACCTTC	CSVEDPGQGINYGYTF
NA	TRBV5-4	TRBJ2-3	NA	TGTGCCAGCAGCCAACCCGGCGCGGCCACAGATACGCAGTATTTT	CASSQPGAATDTQYF
NA	TRBV5-6	TRBJ1-1	NA	TGTGCCAGCATGACAGACATGAACACTGAAGCTTTCTTT	CASMTDMNTEAFF
NA	TRBV27	TRBJ2-7	NA	TGTGCCAGCAGTTTAGGCAACAAGCAGTACTTC	CASSLGNKQYF
NA	TRBV4-3	TRBJ1-2	TRBD1	TGCGCCAGCAGCCAAGATCCGGGACAGGGAAATGGCTACACCTTC	CASSQDPGQGNGYTF
NA	TRBV11-2	TRBJ1-4	NA	TGTGCCAGCAGCTTAGAAAACCTCCGGGGAAAACTGTTTTTT	CASSLENLRGKLFF
NA	TRBV9	TRBJ1-4	NA	TGTGCCAGCAGCGCAGGAGGGTTCGGTGAAAAACTGTTTTTT	CASSAGGFGEKLFF
NA	TRBV5-6	TRBJ2-1	NA	TGTGCCAGCAACTTGGGGGGAGGCTACAATGAGCAGTTCTTC	CASNLGGGYNEQFF
NA	TRBV30	TRBJ2-1	TRBD2	TGTGCCTGGAAAAACAGGACTAGCGGGAGATACAATGAGCAGTTCTTC	CAWKNRTSGRYNEQFF
NA	TRBV27	TRBJ2-1	TRBD2	TGTGCCAGCAGTTTTTTATTAGGGACTAGCGGAAAAGGTACACACAATGAGCAGTTCTTC	CASSFLLGTSGKGTHNEQFF
NA	TRBV5-6	TRBJ2-1	TRBD2	TGTGCCAGCAGCTTGGCTGTAGGACTAGCGGAACACAATGAGCAGTTCTTC	CASSLAVGLAEHNEQFF
NA	TRBV4-1	TRBJ2-7	TRBD1	TGCGCCAGCAGCCATGGAGGACAGGGGTTCGAGCAGTACTTC	CASSHGGQGFEQYF
NA	TRBV27	TRBJ2-1	NA	TGTGCCAGCACTGATGACTACTACAATGAGCAGTTCTTC	CASTDDYYNEQFF
NA	TRBV19	TRBJ1-1	NA	TGTGCCAGTAGTGAATACAGGACCACTGAAGCTTTCTTT	CASSEYRTTEAFF
NA	TRBV27	TRBJ2-1	TRBD2	TGTGCCAGCAGCAGAGGACTAGCGGACAATGAGCAGTTCTTC	CASSRGLADNEQFF
NA	TRBV13	TRBJ2-7	NA	TGTGCCAGCAGCCTTACAGGGTGGAACGAGCAGTACTTC	CASSLTGWNEQYF
NA	TRBV4-3	TRBJ2-1	NA	TGCGCCAGCAGCCAAGATGAGGCGGAGCGGCCCTACAATGAGCAGTTCTTC	CASSQDEAERPYNEQFF
NA	TRBV27	TRBJ2-3	TRBD2	TGTGCCAGCTCTCTCTCAGGGGGGACTAGCGGGAGAGGCGGCACAGATACGCAGTATTTT	CASSLSGGTSGRGGTDTQYF
NA	TRBV11-2	TRBJ1-1	NA	TGTGCCAGCAGCTTGTGGGGGGGAGAGAACACTGAAGCTTTCTTT	CASSLWGGENTEAFF
NA	TRBV5-4	TRBJ1-2	TRBD1	TGTGCCAGCAGCACAGGACAGGGGTTGTATGGCTACACCTTC	CASSTGQGLYGYTF
NA	TRBV28	TRBJ1-1	NA	TGTGCCAGCAGTTTACGGGGGGTAGGAACTGAAGCTTTCTTT	CASSLRGVGTEAFF
once	TRBV9	TRBJ2-6	NA	TGTGCCAGCAGCGTAGGCCAGGGGTTTGGGGCCAACGTCCTGACTTTC	CASSVGQGFGANVLTF
NA	TRBV11-2	TRBJ2-7	NA	TGTGCCAGCAGCCCCGGGACTTCCTCCTACGAGCAGTACTTC	CASSPGTSSYEQYF
NA	TRBV6-6	TRBJ1-1	TRBD1	TGTGCCAGCAGTTACGAGGGACAGAGAGCTTTCTTT	CASSYEGQRAFF
NA	TRBV10-2	TRBJ2-5	NA	TGCGCCAGCAGTGAGTCTACGGGGAGGGAGACCCAGTACTTC	CASSESTGRETQYF
NA	TRBV28	TRBJ2-1	TRBD2	TGTGCCAGCAGAATCTCTAGCGGGAGGGCCGGTGAGCAGTTCTTC	CASRISSGRAGEQFF
NA	TRBV27	TRBJ2-4	NA	TGTGCCAGCAGTGGCGGTCTAGCCAAAAACATTCAGTACTTC	CASSGGLAKNIQYF
NA	TRBV10-1	TRBJ2-2	TRBD2	TGCGCCAGCAGTCTGGGACTAGAAGGTTTTACCGGGGAGCTGTTTTTT	CASSLGLEGFTGELFF
NA	TRBV30	TRBJ1-5	NA	TGTGCCTGGAGTGTAATGGCGGATCAGCCCCAGCATTTT	CAWSVMADQPQHF
once	TRBV28	TRBJ1-3	NA	TGTGCCAGCAGTTTGACTGTGAGCTCTGGAAACACCATATATTTT	CASSLTVSSGNTIYF
few	TRBV7-9	TRBJ2-1	NA	TGTGCCAGCAGCACCGACTACTATAATGAGCAGTTCTTC	CASSTDYYNEQFF
NA	TRBV27	TRBJ2-5	NA	TGTGCCAGCAGTTTAAAAGGTCCTAGCTTAGAGACCCAGTACTTC	CASSLKGPSLETQYF
NA	TRBV15	TRBJ2-1	TRBD2	TGTGCCACCAGCAGAGTTCGCACCCTCATAGCGGGAGTTGGGTACAATGAGCAGTTCTTC	CATSRVRTLIAGVGYNEQFF
once	TRBV19	TRBJ2-1	NA	TGTGCCAGTAGTATCCGACTGGAGAGAGAGCAGTTCTTC	CASSIRLEREQFF
NA	TRBV11-2	TRBJ2-1	TRBD1	TGTGCCAGCAGCGGGGGGCCGCGGCCGGGACAGGGGCTCACCGAGCAGTTCTTC	CASSGGPRPGQGLTEQFF
NA	TRBV5-6	TRBJ1-2	TRBD1	TGTGCCAGCAGCGGAGGGGGGACAGGGAAGTTGAGTGGCTACACCTTC	CASSGGGTGKLSGYTF
NA	TRBV30	TRBJ2-7	NA	TGTGCCTGGAGTTCCCCCCGCGAGCAGTACTTC	CAWSSPREQYF
NA	TRBV19	TRBJ1-5	TRBD1	TGTGCCAGTACGGACAGGGGAAATCAGCCCCAGCATTTT	CASTDRGNQPQHF
NA	TRBV27	TRBJ1-1	NA	TGTGCCAGCAGTTTATCACAGGGCTCTACTGAAGCTTTCTTT	CASSLSQGSTEAFF
NA	TRBV4-3	TRBJ2-7	NA	TGCGCCAGCAGCCACCTAAACGGGGACTCCTACGAGCAGTACTTC	CASSHLNGDSYEQYF